This T cell receptor beta chain was identified in a study of blood T cell repertoires in COVID-19. Study details: Specimens from acute and convalescent COVID-19 originated in the United States, Italy and Spain.

Per the germline V gene, CDR1 is SEHNR and CDR2 is FQNEAQ (reference sequence). The CDR3 sequence is 14 residues long. Trimming cost V 5 bases and J 3 bases; bases outside gene matches: 6. Per the authors' pipeline: Cell counts per sample came from amplifying reference gene primers. Using immunoSEQ multiplex PCR, the repertoire was profiled, and TCRdb retains in-frame clones only, with some absent. That table supplies the V and J calls and clone size; D and trimming were determined from the DNA. The table shows 200,000 to 250,000 clones, with about four fifths occurring only once. Specimen: peripheral blood. The chain carries TRBV7-9 and TRBJ2-7; 8 nucleotides line up with TRBD2. The receptor was derived from a young woman who had recovered from COVID-19. CDR3 bases: TGTGCCAGCAGCCGAAGCGGGAGTGACTACGAGCAGTACTTC. Residues: CASSRSGSDYEQYF.